This T cell receptor (beta chain) was obtained from a study of cytomegalovirus exposure and HLA in healthy donors. Vbeta (60) and Jbeta (13) primers were used in the PCR. Here immunoSEQ multiplex PCR was the method, and the copy in TCRdb shows in-frame clones only, minus some. In the table there are 90,000 to 100,000 clones, roughly three quarters of which are singletons. This clonotype originated in a woman in her thirties or forties in good health and CMV-seronegative. The sequenced material came from PBMCs.

The CDR3 protein is CSPLSGTEAFF. The CDR3 DNA follows: TGCAGTCCGTTATCGGGGACTGAAGCTTTCTTT. The chain combines TRBV20-1 with TRBJ1-1; D not certain. The V gene lost 8 bases and the J gene lost 5 bases, with 12 bases spanning the gap. The CDR3 spans 11 residues. In germline, CDR1 is DFQATT, CDR2 SNEGSKA (reference sequence).